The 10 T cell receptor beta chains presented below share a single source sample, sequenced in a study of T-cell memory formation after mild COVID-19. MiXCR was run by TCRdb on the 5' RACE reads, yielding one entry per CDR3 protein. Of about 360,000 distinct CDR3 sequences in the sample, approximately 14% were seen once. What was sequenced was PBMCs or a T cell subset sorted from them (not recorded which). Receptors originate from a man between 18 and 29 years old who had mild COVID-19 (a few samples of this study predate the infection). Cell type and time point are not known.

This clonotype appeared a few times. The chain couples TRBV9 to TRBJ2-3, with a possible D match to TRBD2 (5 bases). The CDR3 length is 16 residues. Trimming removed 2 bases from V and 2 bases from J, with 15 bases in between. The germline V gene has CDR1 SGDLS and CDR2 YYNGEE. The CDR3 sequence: CASSVLASFLTDTQYF. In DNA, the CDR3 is TGTGCCAGCAGCGTCTTGGCTAGCTTTCTCACAGATACGCAGTATTTT.

Written as DNA, the CDR3 is TGTGCCAGCAGCCGACCGGCCCCGGGGCGCACAGATACGCAGTATTTT. Residues: CASSRPAPGRTDTQYF. The chain combines TRBV7-9 with TRBJ2-3; D assignment may be TRBD1 or TRBD2 (5 bases each). The CDR3 length is 16 residues. Trimming took 5 bases from V and 1 from J, leaving 16 bases between them. Germline CDR1 and CDR2: SEHNR and FQNEAQ (reference sequence).

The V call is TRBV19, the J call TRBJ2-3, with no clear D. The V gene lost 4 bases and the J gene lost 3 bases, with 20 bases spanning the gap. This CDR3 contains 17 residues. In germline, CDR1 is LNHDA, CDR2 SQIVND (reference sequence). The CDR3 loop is CASSTLATTFSTDTQYF. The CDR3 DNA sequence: TGTGCCAGTAGTACCTTAGCCACGACGTTTTCAACAGATACGCAGTATTTT.

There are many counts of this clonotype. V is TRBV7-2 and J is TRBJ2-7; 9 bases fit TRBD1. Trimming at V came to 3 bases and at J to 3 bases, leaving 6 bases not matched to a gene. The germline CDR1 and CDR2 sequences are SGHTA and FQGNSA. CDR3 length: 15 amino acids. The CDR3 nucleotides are TGTGCCAGCAGCTTGGGGGGACAGGGCTACTACGAGCAGTACTTC. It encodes CASSLGGQGYYEQYF.

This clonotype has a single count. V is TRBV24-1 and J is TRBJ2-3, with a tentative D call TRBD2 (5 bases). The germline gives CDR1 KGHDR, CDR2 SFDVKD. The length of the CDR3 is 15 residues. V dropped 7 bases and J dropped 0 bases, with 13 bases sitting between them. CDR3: CATSLAVASTDTQYF. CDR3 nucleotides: TGTGCCACCAGCCTAGCAGTCGCTAGCACAGATACGCAGTATTTT.

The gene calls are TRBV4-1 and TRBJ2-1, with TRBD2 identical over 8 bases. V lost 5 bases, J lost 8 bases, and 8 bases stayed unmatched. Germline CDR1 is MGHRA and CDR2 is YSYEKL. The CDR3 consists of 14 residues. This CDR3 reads CASSSPGLEDEQFF. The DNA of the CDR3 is TGCGCCAGCAGCTCCCCGGGACTAGAAGATGAGCAGTTCTTC.

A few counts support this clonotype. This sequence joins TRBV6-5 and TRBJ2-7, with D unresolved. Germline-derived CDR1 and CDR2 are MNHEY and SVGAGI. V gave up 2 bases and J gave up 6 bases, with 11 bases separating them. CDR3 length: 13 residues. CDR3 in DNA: TGTGCCAGCAGTTACGGAGCAATCGGCGAGCAGTACTTC. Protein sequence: CASSYGAIGEQYF.

In DNA form, the CDR3 reads TGTGCCAGCAGCCGGGGCGGGCTCACCGGGGAGCTGTTTTTT. This codes for CASSRGGLTGELFF. The V and J genes are TRBV5-5 and TRBJ2-2, with D possibly called TRBD1 or TRBD2 (5 bases each). V was clipped by 4 bases and J by 4 bases, with 11 bases between them. Germline assignment: CDR1 SGHKS and CDR2 YYEKEE (reference sequence). CDR3 length: 14 residues.

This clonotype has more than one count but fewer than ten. CDR3 sequence (DNA): TGCGCCACTAAGACAGGGTTCAGCGACACTGAAGCTTTCTTT. Its protein is CATKTGFSDTEAFF. The chain combines TRBV4-3 with TRBJ1-1; 7 nucleotides align to TRBD1. Trimming cost V 10 bases and J 3 bases; bases outside gene matches: 11. The CDR3 has 14 amino acids. Germline V gene sequence: CDR1 LGHNA, CDR2 YSLEER.

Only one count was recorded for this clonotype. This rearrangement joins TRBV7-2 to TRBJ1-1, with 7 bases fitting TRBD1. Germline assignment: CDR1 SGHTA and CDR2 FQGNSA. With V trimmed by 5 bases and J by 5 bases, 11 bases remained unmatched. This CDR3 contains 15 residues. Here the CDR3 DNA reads TGTGCCAGCAGCGAAGCCCCCAGGGGGAGGACTGAAGCTTTCTTT. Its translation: CASSEAPRGRTEAFF.